This T cell receptor (beta chain) was captured by sequencing in a study of blood T cell repertoires in COVID-19. As for the study in general: COVID-19 samples, acute and convalescent, were from the United States, Italy and Spain. From T cells, B-cell-depleted T cells, or PBMCs came the material, which was cDNA or gDNA.

Per the study methods: Estimation of nucleated cell counts was performed using reference gene primer amplification. The data were produced by immunoSEQ multiplex PCR, yet TCRdb's version contains in-frame clones alone and is incomplete. V, J and clone size are those of that table, while D and trimming were read from the DNA. The repertoire includes about 210,000 clones, around four fifths of them detected once, and roughly 2.8% sits in the top ten. The CDR3 sequence is 15 residues long. The V end lost 8 bases, the J end lost 3 bases, and 17 bases lay between the germline ends. Germline V lookup: CDR1 SGHNT, CDR2 YENEEA.

The chain combines TRBV11-3 with TRBJ2-1, with D perhaps matching TRBD2 (6 bases). The clonotype originates from a man aged 45 to 65 with active or convalescent COVID-19. Material for sequencing was peripheral blood. The CDR3, as DNA: TGTGCCAGCGGCGACGGGGGAGAGGTCTACAATGAGCAGTTCTTC. This codes for CASGDGGEVYNEQFF.